This T cell receptor beta chain stems from a study of blood T cell repertoires in COVID-19. In the study overall: The United States, Italy and Spain were the sources of the acute and convalescent COVID-19 samples.

Authors' methods: Cell counts per sample came from amplifying reference gene primers. Measured with immunoSEQ multiplex PCR; TCRdb has only the in-frame clones, and not every one. That table gives V, J and clone size, and the DNA gave D and trimming. The sample lists approximately 170,000 clones, 82% occurring once. CDR3 length equals 17 residues. The germline CDR1 and CDR2 sequences are MDHEN and SYDVKM. With 6 bases removed from V and 4 bases from J, the gap between germline ends came to 21 bases. The rearrangement joins TRBV28 to TRBJ2-2, with a possible D match to TRBD1 (5 bases). Specimen: peripheral blood. The TCR sequence derives from a woman older than 75 with active or convalescent COVID-19. Here the CDR3 DNA reads TGTGCCAGCAGACCACGCACAGGTCGGGTGAGCACCGGGGAGCTGTTTTTT. Translating it yields CASRPRTGRVSTGELFF.